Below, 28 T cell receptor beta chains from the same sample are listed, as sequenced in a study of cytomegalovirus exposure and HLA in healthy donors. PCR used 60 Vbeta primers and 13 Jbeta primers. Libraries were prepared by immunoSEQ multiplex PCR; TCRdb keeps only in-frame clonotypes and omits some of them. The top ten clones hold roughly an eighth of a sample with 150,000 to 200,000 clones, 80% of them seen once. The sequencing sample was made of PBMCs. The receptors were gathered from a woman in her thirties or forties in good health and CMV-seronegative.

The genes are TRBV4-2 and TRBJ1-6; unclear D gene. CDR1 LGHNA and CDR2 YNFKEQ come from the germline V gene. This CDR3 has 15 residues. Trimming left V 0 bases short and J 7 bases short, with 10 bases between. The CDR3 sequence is CASSQEVSGNSPLHF. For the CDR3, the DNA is TGTGCCAGCAGCCAAGAAGTCTCAGGAAATTCACCCCTCCACTTT.

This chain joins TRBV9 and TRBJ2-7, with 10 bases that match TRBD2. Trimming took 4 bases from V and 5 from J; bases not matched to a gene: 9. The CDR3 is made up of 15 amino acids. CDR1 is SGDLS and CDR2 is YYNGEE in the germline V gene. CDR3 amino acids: CASSSSGRAFNEQYF. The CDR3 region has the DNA TGTGCCAGCAGCTCGAGCGGGAGGGCCTTTAACGAGCAGTACTTC.

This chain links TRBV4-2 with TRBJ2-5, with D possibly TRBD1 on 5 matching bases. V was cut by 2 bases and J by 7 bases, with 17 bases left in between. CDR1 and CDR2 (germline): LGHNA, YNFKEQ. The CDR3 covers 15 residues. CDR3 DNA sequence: TGTGCCAGCAGCCAACTGGACACGGGTATCTGGACCCAGTACTTC. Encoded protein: CASSQLDTGIWTQYF.

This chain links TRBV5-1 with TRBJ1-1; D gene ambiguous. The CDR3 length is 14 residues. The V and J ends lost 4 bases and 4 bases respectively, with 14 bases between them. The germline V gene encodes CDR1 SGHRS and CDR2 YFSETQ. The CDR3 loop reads CASSLRVRGTEAFF. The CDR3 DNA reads TGCGCCAGCAGCCTGAGGGTTCGTGGCACTGAAGCTTTCTTT.

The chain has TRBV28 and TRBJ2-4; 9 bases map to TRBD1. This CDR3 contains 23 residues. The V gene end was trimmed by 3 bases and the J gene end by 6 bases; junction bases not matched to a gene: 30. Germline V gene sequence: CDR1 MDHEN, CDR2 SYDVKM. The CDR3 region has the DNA TGTGCCAGCAGTTTGTTGGGACAGGGTCTTGTATCCAATTCCAAATTACAAGCAAACATTCAGTACTTC. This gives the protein CASSLLGQGLVSNSKLQANIQYF.

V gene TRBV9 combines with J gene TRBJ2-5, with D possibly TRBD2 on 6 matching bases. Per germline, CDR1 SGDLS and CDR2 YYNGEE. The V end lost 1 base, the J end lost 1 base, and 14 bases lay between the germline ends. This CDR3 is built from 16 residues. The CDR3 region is CASSVSAGNRQETQYF. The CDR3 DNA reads TGTGCCAGCAGCGTAAGCGCGGGGAACCGCCAAGAGACCCAGTACTTC.

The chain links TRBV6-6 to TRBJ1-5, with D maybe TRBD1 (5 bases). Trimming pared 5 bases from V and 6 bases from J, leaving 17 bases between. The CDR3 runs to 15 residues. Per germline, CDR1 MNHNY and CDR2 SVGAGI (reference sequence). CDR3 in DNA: TGTGCCAGCAGTCCGGGGGAGGGGAGAGGTCAGCCCCAGCATTTT. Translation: CASSPGEGRGQPQHF.

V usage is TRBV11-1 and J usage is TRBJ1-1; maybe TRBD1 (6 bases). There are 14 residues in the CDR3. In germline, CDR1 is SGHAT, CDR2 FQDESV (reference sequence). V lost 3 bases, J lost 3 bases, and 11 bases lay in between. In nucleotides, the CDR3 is TGTGCCAGCAGCTTCAGGGGAGGGTACACTGAAGCTTTCTTT. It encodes CASSFRGGYTEAFF.

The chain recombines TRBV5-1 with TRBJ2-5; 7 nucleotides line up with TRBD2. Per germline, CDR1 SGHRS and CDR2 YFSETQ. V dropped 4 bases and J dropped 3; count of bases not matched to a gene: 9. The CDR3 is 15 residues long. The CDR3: CASSRGGGREETQYF. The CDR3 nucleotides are TGCGCCAGCAGCCGAGGCGGGGGACGAGAAGAGACCCAGTACTTC.

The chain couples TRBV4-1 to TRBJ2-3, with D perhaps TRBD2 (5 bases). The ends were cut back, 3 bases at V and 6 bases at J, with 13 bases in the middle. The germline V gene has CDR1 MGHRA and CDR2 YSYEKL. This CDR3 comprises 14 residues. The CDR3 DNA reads TGCGCCAGCAGCCATGGAGCGGATGGGGATACGCAGTATTTT. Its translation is CASSHGADGDTQYF.

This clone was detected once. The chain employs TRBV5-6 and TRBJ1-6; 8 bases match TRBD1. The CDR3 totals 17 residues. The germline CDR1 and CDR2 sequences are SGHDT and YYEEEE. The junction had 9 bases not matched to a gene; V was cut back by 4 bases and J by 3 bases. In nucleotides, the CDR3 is TGTGCCAGCAGCCGGACAGGGCAATCGTACTATAATTCACCCCTCCACTTT. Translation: CASSRTGQSYYNSPLHF.

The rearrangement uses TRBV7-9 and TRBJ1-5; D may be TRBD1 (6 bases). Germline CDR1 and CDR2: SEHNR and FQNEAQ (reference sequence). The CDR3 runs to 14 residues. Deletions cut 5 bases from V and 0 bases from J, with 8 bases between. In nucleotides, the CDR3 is TGTGCCAGCAGCGCAGGGGTTAGCAATCAGCCCCAGCATTTT. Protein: CASSAGVSNQPQHF.

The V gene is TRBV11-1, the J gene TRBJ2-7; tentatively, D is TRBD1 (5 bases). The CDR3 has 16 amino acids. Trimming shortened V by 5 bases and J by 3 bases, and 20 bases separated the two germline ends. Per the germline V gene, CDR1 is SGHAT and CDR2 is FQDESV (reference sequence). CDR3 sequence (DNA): TGTGCCAGCAGCAAAACGCAGGGCAGGTCTGACTACGAGCAGTACTTC. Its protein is CASSKTQGRSDYEQYF.

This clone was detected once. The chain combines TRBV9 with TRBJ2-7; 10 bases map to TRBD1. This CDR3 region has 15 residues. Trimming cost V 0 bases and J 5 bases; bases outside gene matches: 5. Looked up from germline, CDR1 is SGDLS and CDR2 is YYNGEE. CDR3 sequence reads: CASSVGTGGSHEQYF. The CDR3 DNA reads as TGTGCCAGCAGCGTAGGGACAGGGGGTTCCCACGAGCAGTACTTC.

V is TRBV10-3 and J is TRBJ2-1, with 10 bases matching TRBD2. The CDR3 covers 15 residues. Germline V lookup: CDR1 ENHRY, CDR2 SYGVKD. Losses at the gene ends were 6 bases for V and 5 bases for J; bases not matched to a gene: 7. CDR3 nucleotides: TGTGCCATCAGCCCAGGACTAGCGGTAAACAATGAGCAGTTCTTC. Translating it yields CAISPGLAVNNEQFF.

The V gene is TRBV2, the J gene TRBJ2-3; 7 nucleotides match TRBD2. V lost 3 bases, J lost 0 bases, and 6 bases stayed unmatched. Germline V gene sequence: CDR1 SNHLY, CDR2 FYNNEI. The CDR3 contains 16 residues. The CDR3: CASSDGGGRSTDTQYF. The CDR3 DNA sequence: TGTGCCAGCAGTGATGGGGGGGGGAGGAGCACAGATACGCAGTATTTT.

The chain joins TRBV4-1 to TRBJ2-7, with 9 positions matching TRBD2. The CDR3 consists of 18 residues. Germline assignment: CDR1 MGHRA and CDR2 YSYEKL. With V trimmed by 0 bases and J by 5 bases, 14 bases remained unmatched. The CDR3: CASSQDRGWREGHDEQYF. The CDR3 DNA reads TGCGCCAGCAGCCAAGATCGAGGTTGGCGGGAGGGCCACGACGAGCAGTACTTC.

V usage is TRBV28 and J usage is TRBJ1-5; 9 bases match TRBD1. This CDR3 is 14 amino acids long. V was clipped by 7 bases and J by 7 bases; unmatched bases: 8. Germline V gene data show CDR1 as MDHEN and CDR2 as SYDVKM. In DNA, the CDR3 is TGTGCCAGCACCGGAGGGACAGGGTTCCAGCCCCAGCATTTT. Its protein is CASTGGTGFQPQHF.

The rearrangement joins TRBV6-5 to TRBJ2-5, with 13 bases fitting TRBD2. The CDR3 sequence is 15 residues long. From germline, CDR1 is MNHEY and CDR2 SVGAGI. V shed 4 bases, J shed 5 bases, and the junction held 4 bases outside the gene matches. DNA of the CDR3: TGTGCCAGCAGTTCCCCGGGACTAGCGGGGGAGACCCAGTACTTC. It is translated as CASSSPGLAGETQYF.

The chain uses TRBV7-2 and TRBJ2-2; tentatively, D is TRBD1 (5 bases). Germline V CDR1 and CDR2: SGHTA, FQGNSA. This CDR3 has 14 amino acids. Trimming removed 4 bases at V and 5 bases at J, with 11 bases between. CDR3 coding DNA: TGTGCCAGCAGCTGGACACTCGGGACCGGGGAGCTGTTTTTT. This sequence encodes CASSWTLGTGELFF.

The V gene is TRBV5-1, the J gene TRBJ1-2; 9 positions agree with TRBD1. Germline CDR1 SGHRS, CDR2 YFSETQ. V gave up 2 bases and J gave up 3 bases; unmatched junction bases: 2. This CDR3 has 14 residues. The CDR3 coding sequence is TGCGCCAGCAGCTTTAGACAGGGGGACTATGGCTACACCTTC. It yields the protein CASSFRQGDYGYTF.

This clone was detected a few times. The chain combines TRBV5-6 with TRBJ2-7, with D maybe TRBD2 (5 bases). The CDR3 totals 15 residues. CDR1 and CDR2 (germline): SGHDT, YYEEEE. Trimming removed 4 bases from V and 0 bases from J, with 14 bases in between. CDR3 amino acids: CASSRGRGSSYEQYF. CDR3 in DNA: TGTGCCAGCAGCCGCGGACGGGGTAGCTCCTACGAGCAGTACTTC.

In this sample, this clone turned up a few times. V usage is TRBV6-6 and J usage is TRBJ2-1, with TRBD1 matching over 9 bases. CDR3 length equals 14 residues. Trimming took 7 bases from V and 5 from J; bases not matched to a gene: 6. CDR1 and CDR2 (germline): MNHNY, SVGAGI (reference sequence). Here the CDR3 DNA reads TGTGCCAGCATTAGGACAGGGGAAAACAATGAGCAGTTCTTC. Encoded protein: CASIRTGENNEQFF.

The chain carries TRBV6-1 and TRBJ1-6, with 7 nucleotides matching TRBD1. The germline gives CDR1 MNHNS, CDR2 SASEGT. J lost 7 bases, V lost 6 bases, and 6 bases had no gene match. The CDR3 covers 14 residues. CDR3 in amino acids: CASSIGTENSPLHF. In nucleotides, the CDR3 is TGTGCCAGCAGCATTGGGACAGAAAATTCACCCCTCCACTTT.

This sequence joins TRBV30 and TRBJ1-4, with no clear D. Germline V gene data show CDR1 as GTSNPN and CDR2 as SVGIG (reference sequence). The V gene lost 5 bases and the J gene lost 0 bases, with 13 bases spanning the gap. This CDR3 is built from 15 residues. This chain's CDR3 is CAWGGGLATNEKLFF. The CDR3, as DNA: TGTGCCTGGGGCGGCGGACTAGCAACTAATGAAAAACTGTTTTTT.

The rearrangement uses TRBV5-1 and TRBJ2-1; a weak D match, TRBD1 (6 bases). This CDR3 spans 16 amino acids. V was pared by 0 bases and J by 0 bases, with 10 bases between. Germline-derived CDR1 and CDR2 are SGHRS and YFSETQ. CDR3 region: CASSLGGHSSYNEQFF. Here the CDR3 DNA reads TGCGCCAGCAGCTTGGGGGGACACAGCTCCTACAATGAGCAGTTCTTC. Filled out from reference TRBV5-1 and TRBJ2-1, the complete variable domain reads KAGVTQTPRYLIKTRGQQVTLSCSPISGHRSVSWYQQTPGQGLQFLFEYFSETQRNKGNFPGRFSGRQFSNSRSEMNVSTLELGDSALYLCASSLGGHSSYNEQFFGPGTRLTVL.

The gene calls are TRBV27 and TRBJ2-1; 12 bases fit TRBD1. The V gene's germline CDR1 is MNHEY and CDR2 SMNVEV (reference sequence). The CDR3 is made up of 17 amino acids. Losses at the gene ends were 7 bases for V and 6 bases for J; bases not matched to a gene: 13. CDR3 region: CASKYRLSGQGANEQFF. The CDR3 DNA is TGTGCCAGCAAATATCGGTTATCGGGACAGGGGGCCAATGAGCAGTTCTTC.

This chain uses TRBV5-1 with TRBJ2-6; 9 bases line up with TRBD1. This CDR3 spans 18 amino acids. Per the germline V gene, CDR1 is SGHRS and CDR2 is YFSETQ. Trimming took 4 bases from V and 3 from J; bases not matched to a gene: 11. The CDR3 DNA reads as TGCGCCAGCAGCGGGCCGGGACAGGGTAACGTTGGGGCCAACGTCCTGACTTTC. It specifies CASSGPGQGNVGANVLTF.